The sequence of this T cell receptor beta chain was determined in a study of blood T cell repertoires in COVID-19. The overall study: From the United States, Italy and Spain came samples of acute and convalescent COVID-19. PBMCs, B-cell-depleted T cells, or T cells provided the cDNA or gDNA that made up the material.

Per the original methods: Estimates of nucleated cell counts were drawn from the amplification of reference gene primers. Measured with immunoSEQ multiplex PCR; TCRdb has only the in-frame clones, and not every one. Clone size and the V and J calls come from that table; the DNA yielded D and trimming. This repertoire shows about 64,000 clones, around 83% found once; its top ten account for 5.6%. This CDR3 spans 14 amino acids. The V gene's germline CDR1 is ENHRY and CDR2 SYGVKD. Trimming at V came to 10 bases and at J to 4 bases, leaving 13 bases not matched to a gene. Sequencing was performed on peripheral blood. The genes are TRBV10-3 and TRBJ2-7; 7 bases agree with TRBD1. The origin of this receptor is a woman between 55 and 75 years old with acute or convalescent COVID-19. This CDR3 is CATEKDRTEYEQYF. The CDR3 DNA reads as TGTGCCACAGAGAAGGACAGGACCGAATACGAGCAGTACTTC.